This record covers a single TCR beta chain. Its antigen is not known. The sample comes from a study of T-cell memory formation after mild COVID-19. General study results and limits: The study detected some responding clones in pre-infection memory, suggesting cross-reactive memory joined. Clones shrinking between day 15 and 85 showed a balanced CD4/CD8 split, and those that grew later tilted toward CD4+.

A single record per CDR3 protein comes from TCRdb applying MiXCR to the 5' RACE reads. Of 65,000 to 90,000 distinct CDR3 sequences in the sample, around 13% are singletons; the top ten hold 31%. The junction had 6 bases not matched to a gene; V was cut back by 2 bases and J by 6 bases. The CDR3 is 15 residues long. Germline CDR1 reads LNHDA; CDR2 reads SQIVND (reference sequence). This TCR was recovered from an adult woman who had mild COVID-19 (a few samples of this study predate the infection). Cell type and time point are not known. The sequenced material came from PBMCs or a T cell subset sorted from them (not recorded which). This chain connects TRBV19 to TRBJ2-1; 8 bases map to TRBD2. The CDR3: CASSILTSEVNEQFF. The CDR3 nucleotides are TGTGCCAGTAGTATACTGACTAGCGAAGTCAATGAGCAGTTCTTC. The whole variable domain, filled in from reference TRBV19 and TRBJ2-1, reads DGGITQSPKYLFRKEGQNVTLSCEQNLNHDAMYWYRQDPGQGLRLIYYSQIVNDFQKGDIAEGYSVSREKKESFPLTVTSAQKNPTAFYLCASSILTSEVNEQFFGPGTRLTVL.